Following are 23 T cell receptor beta chains from one sample sequenced in a study of shared clonotypes between healthy human individuals. Generated by immunoSEQ multiplex PCR, the TCRdb table keeps only in-frame clones and is missing some. In the table there are 2 million to 2.5 million clones, more than 80% of which are singletons. Sequenced input: naive CD4+ T cells from PBMCs. Subset denoted: CD45RA+ positively selected. The receptors originated from a man aged 18 to 29 in good health. Some clones in this sample may be carry-over from other donors' samples.

The V call is TRBV19, the J call TRBJ2-1, with TRBD2 matching 13 bases. CDR3 size: 16 residues. V trimming: 4 bases; J trimming: 4 bases; junction bases outside the gene matches: 4. From germline, CDR1 is LNHDA and CDR2 SQIVND (reference sequence). The CDR3: CASSSPGLAGYNEQFF. For the CDR3, the DNA is TGTGCCAGTAGTAGTCCGGGACTAGCGGGATACAATGAGCAGTTCTTC.

J is TRBJ1-1 and V is TRBV7-8; 10 bases fit TRBD1. CDR3 length equals 12 residues. J lost 8 bases, V lost 5 bases, and 2 bases had no gene match. Per germline, CDR1 SGHVS and CDR2 FQNEAQ. The CDR3 loop reads CASSRQGAEAFF. CDR3 sequence (DNA): TGTGCCAGCAGCCGACAGGGGGCCGAAGCTTTCTTT.

This clone is a singleton in its sample. The chain recombines TRBV7-9 with TRBJ1-1; possibly TRBD1 for D (5 bases). V dropped 4 bases and J dropped 7 bases, with 19 bases sitting between them. Looked up from germline, CDR1 is SEHNR and CDR2 is FQNEAQ (reference sequence). CDR3 size: 15 residues. CDR3 DNA: TGTGCCAGCAGCTCCCTGGGCAGGGTAGTGGATGAAGCTTTCTTT. Its translation: CASSSLGRVVDEAFF.

This clone was detected only once. V gene TRBV5-1 combines with J gene TRBJ1-3; no reliable D call. Trimming shortened V by 4 bases and J by 0 bases, and 11 bases separated the two germline ends. The CDR3 is made up of 15 amino acids. Germline V gene lookup returns CDR1 SGHRS and CDR2 YFSETQ. The chain's CDR3 is CASSATANSGNTIYF. DNA for the CDR3: TGCGCCAGCAGCGCGACTGCGAACTCTGGAAACACCATATATTTT.

The chain has TRBV7-9 and TRBJ2-1; the D is unclear. Trimming left V 8 bases short and J 3 bases short, with 5 bases between. The CDR3 sequence is 11 residues long. Germline assignment: CDR1 SEHNR and CDR2 FQNEAQ (reference sequence). The CDR3: CASGGYNEQFF. The CDR3, as DNA: TGTGCCAGCGGCGGCTACAATGAGCAGTTCTTC.

The genes are TRBV5-6 and TRBJ2-1; possibly TRBD2 for D (5 bases). Trimming took off 2 bases at V and 0 bases at J, with 9 bases between the two ends. This CDR3 comprises 15 residues. Germline CDR1 and CDR2: SGHDT and YYEEEE. CDR3 in amino acids: CASSFRGSSYNEQFF. For the CDR3, the DNA is TGTGCCAGCAGCTTCAGAGGGAGCTCCTACAATGAGCAGTTCTTC.

The rearrangement joins TRBV5-4 to TRBJ2-1, with D possibly being TRBD2 (5 bases). The CDR3 is made up of 18 amino acids. The V gene's germline CDR1 is SGHNT and CDR2 YYREEE (reference sequence). V lost 3 bases, J lost 3 bases, and 22 bases lay in between. The CDR3: CASSSASITRLFYNEQFF. In DNA, the CDR3 is TGTGCCAGCAGCTCTGCTAGCATCACCCGACTATTCTACAATGAGCAGTTCTTC.

The chain uses TRBV10-3 and TRBJ2-7; 12 bases are shared with TRBD2. CDR1 is ENHRY, CDR2 SYGVKD, per germline. V shed 3 bases and J 3 bases; nucleotides not matched to a gene: 3. The CDR3 contains 15 residues. The CDR3 coding sequence is TGTGCCATCAGTGATCGGACTAGCGGGATCTACGAGCAGTACTTC. This codes for CAISDRTSGIYEQYF.

This chain joins TRBV5-5 and TRBJ1-5; perhaps TRBD1 as D (6 bases). The ends were cut back, 2 bases at V and 4 bases at J, with 19 bases in the middle. The germline CDR1 and CDR2 sequences are SGHKS and YYEKEE (reference sequence). The length of the CDR3 is 17 residues. CDR3: CASSFGPGRGGNQPQHF. The CDR3 nucleotides are TGTGCCAGCAGCTTCGGCCCGGGCAGGGGAGGAAATCAGCCCCAGCATTTT.

The V gene is TRBV5-1, the J gene TRBJ2-6, with D perhaps given as TRBD1 or TRBD2 (5 bases each). CDR1 SGHRS and CDR2 YFSETQ come from the germline V gene. The CDR3 is 18 residues long. Trimming pared 6 bases from V and 0 bases from J, leaving 19 bases between. The chain's CDR3 is CASTSSGAVPSGANVLTF. The CDR3 DNA reads as TGCGCCAGCACCTCCTCCGGGGCAGTTCCCTCTGGGGCCAACGTCCTGACTTTC.

The CDR3 loop is CASSLAGGQGSHEQYF. The CDR3 bases are TGCGCCAGCAGCTTGGCCGGGGGACAGGGGAGCCACGAGCAGTACTTC. The chain joins TRBV5-1 to TRBJ2-7; 10 bases align to TRBD1. The germline V gene has CDR1 SGHRS and CDR2 YFSETQ. V trimming: 0 bases; J trimming: 5 bases; junction bases outside the gene matches: 8. The CDR3 is made up of 16 amino acids.

The V and J genes are TRBV29-1 and TRBJ1-4, with no clear D. Trimming took 4 bases from V and 7 from J, leaving 13 bases between them. The V gene's germline CDR1 is SQVTM and CDR2 ANQGSEA. The CDR3 is 13 amino acids. DNA for the CDR3: TGCAGCGTTGCCGGGGTATTGGCTGAAAAACTGTTTTTT. It yields the protein CSVAGVLAEKLFF.

V is TRBV29-1 and J is TRBJ2-1; D might be TRBD2 (7 bases). This CDR3 has 14 amino acids. CDR1 and CDR2 from the germline V gene are SQVTM and ANQGSEA. Trimming removed 5 bases at V and 2 bases at J, with 13 bases between. CDR3 DNA: TGCAGCGTTCGGGGGGCGTACACCTACAATGAGCAGTTCTTC. This gives the protein CSVRGAYTYNEQFF.

J is TRBJ1-5 and V is TRBV18; D unclear. Germline CDR1 reads KGHSH; CDR2 reads LQKENI. V gave up 3 bases and J gave up 3 bases, with 15 bases separating them. This CDR3 region has 16 residues. In nucleotides, the CDR3 is TGTGCCAGCTCACCCTCGGGGAGGGCCAACAATCAGCCCCAGCATTTT. Its translation: CASSPSGRANNQPQHF.

For this clone: The same CDR3 also results from other DNA sequences found in this sample. The chain employs TRBV30 and TRBJ1-5; TRBD1 might be the D (6 bases). CDR3 size: 13 residues. Trimming left V 3 bases short and J 3 bases short, with 9 bases between. Per the germline V gene, CDR1 is GTSNPN and CDR2 is SVGIG (reference sequence). The CDR3 nucleotides are TGTGCCTGGAGCTACAGGGTCAATCAGCCCCAGCATTTT. Its protein product is CAWSYRVNQPQHF.

V and J are TRBV28 and TRBJ1-5; possibly TRBD1 for D (5 bases). The CDR3 loop spans 22 amino acids. Germline CDR1 reads MDHEN; CDR2 reads SYDVKM. The ends were cut back, 5 bases at V and 0 bases at J, with 32 bases in the middle. CDR3: CASSQIFMGKTGTPGSNQPQHF. The CDR3, as DNA: TGTGCCAGCAGTCAAATCTTTATGGGGAAAACCGGGACCCCGGGTAGCAATCAGCCCCAGCATTTT.

The chain recombines TRBV27 with TRBJ2-4; 8 bases are a match to TRBD2. V was clipped by 5 bases and J by 10 bases; unmatched bases: 13. The CDR3 contains 15 residues. The V gene's germline CDR1 is MNHEY and CDR2 SMNVEV (reference sequence). CDR3 sequence: CASSPPPGTSTIQYF. The CDR3 DNA reads TGTGCCAGCAGTCCCCCCCCGGGGACTAGTACTATTCAGTACTTC.

In its sample, this clone was seen a few times. CDR3 sequence: CASSLVQGMDYGYTF. Written as DNA, the CDR3 is TGTGCCAGCAGCTTAGTACAGGGGATGGACTATGGCTACACCTTC. The gene calls are TRBV7-9 and TRBJ1-2; 7 nucleotides agree with TRBD1. V lost 1 base, J lost 3 bases, and 5 bases stayed unmatched. This CDR3 is built from 15 residues. The germline gives CDR1 SEHNR, CDR2 FQNEAQ (reference sequence).

The chain carries TRBV6-5 and TRBJ2-7, with TRBD2 identical over 11 bases. V dropped 5 bases and J dropped 4; count of bases not matched to a gene: 4. This CDR3 has 14 residues. Germline values: CDR1 MNHEY, CDR2 SVGAGI. The CDR3 loop reads CASSPGLADYEQYF. CDR3 bases: TGTGCCAGCAGTCCGGGACTAGCGGATTACGAGCAGTACTTC.

This clone was seen only once. This CDR3 is also generated by other DNA sequences in the sample. The chain uses TRBV28 and TRBJ2-7, with 8 bases aligning to TRBD2. The CDR3 consists of 14 residues. The ends lost 6 bases at V and 1 base at J; junction bases unmatched: 5. CDR1 MDHEN and CDR2 SYDVKM come from the germline V gene. The CDR3 region has the DNA TGTGCCAGCAGAGGTAGCGGGAATTCCTACGAGCAGTACTTC. This gives the protein CASRGSGNSYEQYF. Supplemented by reference TRBV28 and TRBJ2-7, the full variable domain reads DVKVTQSSRYLVKRTGEKVFLECVQDMDHENMFWYRQDPGLGLRLIYFSYDVKMKEKGDIPEGYSVSREKKERFSLILESASTNQTSMYLCASRGSGNSYEQYFGPGTRLTVT.

The chain uses TRBV7-6 and TRBJ2-7; 7 bases fit TRBD1. V lost 5 bases, J lost 2 bases, and 9 bases stayed unmatched. The V gene's germline CDR1 is SGHVS and CDR2 FNYEAQ. CDR3 length: 15 amino acids. CDR3 nucleotide sequence: TGTGCCAGCAGCCTCAGACAGGGCAACCCCTACGAGCAGTACTTC. Translation: CASSLRQGNPYEQYF.

The chain links TRBV9 to TRBJ1-1; 7 bases align to TRBD1. The CDR3 is 14 amino acids. Trimming took 1 base from V and 6 from J; bases not matched to a gene: 6. The V gene's germline CDR1 is SGDLS and CDR2 YYNGEE. The CDR3 protein is CASSVFGTESEAFF. The DNA of the CDR3 is TGTGCCAGCAGCGTATTCGGGACAGAGTCTGAAGCTTTCTTT.

This sequence joins TRBV4-2 and TRBJ2-1; 11 bases fit TRBD2. The V gene end was trimmed by 4 bases and the J gene end by 1 base; junction bases not matched to a gene: 18. CDR1 LGHNA and CDR2 YNFKEQ come from the germline V gene. The CDR3 is 21 amino acids. The CDR3 region has the DNA TGTGCCAGCAGCCGGAACCTACTAGCGGGAGAGTCTTTCGGATCCTACAATGAGCAGTTCTTC. Translating gives CASSRNLLAGESFGSYNEQFF.